The sequence of this T cell receptor (beta chain) was determined in a study of blood T cell repertoires in COVID-19. For the study at large: Sources were T cells, B-cell-depleted T cells, or PBMCs; the material itself was cDNA or gDNA.

This clone showed up just once. The table came from immunoSEQ multiplex PCR; TCRdb's copy has only in-frame clones and leaves some out. Of some 50,000 clones listed, 60% to 80% were seen once; the top ten hold about 20%. CDR3 size: 12 residues. Per the germline V gene, CDR1 is SGDLS and CDR2 is YYNGEE. V was trimmed by 4 bases and J by 8 bases, leaving 9 bases between them. The receptor was isolated from a human donor with active or convalescent COVID-19. The donor label of this sample is uncertain. J is TRBJ2-2 and V is TRBV9; D is unclear. Sequencing input: peripheral blood. CDR3 bases: TGTGCCAGCAGCCCAATGACAGGGGAGCTGTTTTTT. Translating gives CASSPMTGELFF.